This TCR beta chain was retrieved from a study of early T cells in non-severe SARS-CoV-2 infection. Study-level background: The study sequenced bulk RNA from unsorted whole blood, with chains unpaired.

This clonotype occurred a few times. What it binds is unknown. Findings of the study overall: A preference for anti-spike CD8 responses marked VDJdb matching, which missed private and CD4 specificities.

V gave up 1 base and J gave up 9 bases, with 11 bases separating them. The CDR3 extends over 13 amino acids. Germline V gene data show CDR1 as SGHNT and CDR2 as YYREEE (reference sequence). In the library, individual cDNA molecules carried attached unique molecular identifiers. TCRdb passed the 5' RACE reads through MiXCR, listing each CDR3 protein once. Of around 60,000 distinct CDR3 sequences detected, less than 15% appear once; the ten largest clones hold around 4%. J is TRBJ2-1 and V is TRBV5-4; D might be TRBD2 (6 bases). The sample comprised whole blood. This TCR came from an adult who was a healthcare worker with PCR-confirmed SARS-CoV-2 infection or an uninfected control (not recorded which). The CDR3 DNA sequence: TGTGCCAGCAGCTTGATACTAGCAAGTGAGCAGTTCTTC. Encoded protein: CASSLILASEQFF.